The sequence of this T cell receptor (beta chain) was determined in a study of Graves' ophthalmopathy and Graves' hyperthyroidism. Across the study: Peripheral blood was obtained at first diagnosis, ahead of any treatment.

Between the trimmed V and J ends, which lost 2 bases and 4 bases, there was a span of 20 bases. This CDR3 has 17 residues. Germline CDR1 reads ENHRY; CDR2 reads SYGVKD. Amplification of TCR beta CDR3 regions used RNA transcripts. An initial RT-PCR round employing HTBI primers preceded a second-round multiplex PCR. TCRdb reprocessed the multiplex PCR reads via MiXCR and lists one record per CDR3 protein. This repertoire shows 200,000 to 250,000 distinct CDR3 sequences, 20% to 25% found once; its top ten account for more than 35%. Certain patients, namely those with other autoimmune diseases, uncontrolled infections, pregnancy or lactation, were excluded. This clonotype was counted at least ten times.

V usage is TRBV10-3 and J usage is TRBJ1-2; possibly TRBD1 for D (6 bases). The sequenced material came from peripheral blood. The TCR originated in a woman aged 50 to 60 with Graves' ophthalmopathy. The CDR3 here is CAISEGTAGGEGYGYTF. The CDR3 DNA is TGTGCCATCAGTGAGGGTACGGCGGGGGGCGAGGGCTATGGCTACACCTTC.